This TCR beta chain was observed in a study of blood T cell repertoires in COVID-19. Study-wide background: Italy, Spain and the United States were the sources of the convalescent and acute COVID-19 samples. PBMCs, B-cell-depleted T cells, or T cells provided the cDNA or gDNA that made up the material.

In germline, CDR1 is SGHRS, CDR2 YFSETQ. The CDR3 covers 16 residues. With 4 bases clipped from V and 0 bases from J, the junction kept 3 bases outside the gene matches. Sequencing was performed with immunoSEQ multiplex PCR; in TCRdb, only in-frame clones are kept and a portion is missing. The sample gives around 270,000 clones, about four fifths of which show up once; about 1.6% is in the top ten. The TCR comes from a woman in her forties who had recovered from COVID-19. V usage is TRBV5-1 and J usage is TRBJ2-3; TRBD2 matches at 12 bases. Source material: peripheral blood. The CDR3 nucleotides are TGCGCCAGCAGCACCGGACTAGCGGGGAGCACAGATACGCAGTATTTT. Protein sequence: CASSTGLAGSTDTQYF.